These T cell receptor beta chains were read from a single sample in a study of cytomegalovirus exposure and HLA in healthy donors. The method was immunoSEQ multiplex PCR; TCRdb's version includes in-frame clones alone and lacks a portion of them. The sample consists of about 35,000 clones, 75% to 85% of them appearing once. The sample was PBMCs. Every receptor here comes from a male donor in good health and CMV-seronegative. Both conserved end residues are part of each CDR3. Fields, in order: CDR3 length, V gene, J gene, CDR3 protein.

>17|TRBV29-1|TRBJ1-2
CSVGPEGVLNPGYGYTF
>16|TRBV30|TRBJ1-1
CAWGLDRASMNTEAFF
>14|TRBV6-4|TRBJ2-2
CASKTGGNTGELFF
>14|TRBV6-5|TRBJ2-7
CASSAGQIPHEQYF
>15|TRBV19|TRBJ2-1
CASIGWGQGGNEQFF
>15|TRBV5-1|TRBJ2-1
CASSRAGELYNEQFF
>15|TRBV6-1|TRBJ1-2
CASTLSPDRGYGYTF
>14|TRBV2|TRBJ1-1
CASIPRTANTEAFF
>16|TRBV7-9|TRBJ2-2
CASSWVGTTNTGELFF
>12|TRBV9|TRBJ1-2
CASSVERHGYTF
>17|TRBV7-8|TRBJ2-5
CASSPRPGTSGKETQYF
>12|TRBV30|TRBJ1-1
CAWGGQGLEAFF
>18|TRBV4-2|TRBJ2-7
CASSQDRNSGVSSYEQYF
>15|TRBV7-2|TRBJ1-1
CASSLHRRGNTEAFF
>13|TRBV7-6|TRBJ1-1
CASSLGENTEAFF
>12|TRBV19|TRBJ1-1
CASLGRGTEAFF
>17|TRBV5-1|TRBJ2-3
CASSPGTGGSRTDTQYF
>14|TRBV5-1|TRBJ1-2
CASSLGTGGPGYTF
>13|TRBV7-9|TRBJ1-2
CASSLGLNYGYTF
>15|TRBV2|TRBJ2-3
CASSGQGVRTDTQYF
>15|TRBV4-1|TRBJ1-1
CASSHSTAGNTEAFF
>13|TRBV28|TRBJ1-2
CASGDSEVYGYTF
>13|TRBV2|TRBJ1-4
CASSSSGVEKLFF
>15|TRBV29-1|TRBJ2-7
CSVEVGLAGMYEQYF
>16|TRBV5-6|TRBJ1-4
CASSFGQVPANEKLFF
>16|TRBV5-1|TRBJ2-7
CASSLETPDRGSEQYF
>14|TRBV7-2|TRBJ1-3
CASNTGQVGNTIYF
>16|TRBV4-1|TRBJ2-7
CASSQARGQGAHEQYF
>15|TRBV28|TRBJ1-5
CASSLDRVGNQPQHF
>15|TRBV4-2|TRBJ2-1
CASSQGLAGNNEQFF
>12|TRBV2|TRBJ2-5
CASSRTGETQYF
>13|TRBV25-1|TRBJ1-1
CASRKTANTEAFF
>14|TRBV14|TRBJ2-7
CASSSRGTWGEQYF
>13|TRBV7-6|TRBJ2-7
CASSLGQDNEQYF
>15|TRBV30|TRBJ1-2
CAWSLTGFSWGGYTF
>13|TRBV25-1|TRBJ2-2
CASANGRIGELFF
>16|TRBV7-2|TRBJ2-1
CASSFSGAGVYNEQFF
>15|TRBV5-1|TRBJ1-2
CASSLELGTGFGYTF
>14|TRBV30|TRBJ1-5
CAWSAGLSNQPQHF
>15|TRBV25-1|TRBJ2-7
CASSESSGRAYEQYF
>19|TRBV14|TRBJ1-3
CASSHLLSDRSISGNTIYF
>14|TRBV4-1|TRBJ1-1
CASSRTGGNTEAFF
>14|TRBV7-2|TRBJ1-2
CASRRQQGNYGYTF
>15|TRBV5-1|TRBJ1-5
CASTLGPGSNQPQHF
>16|TRBV28|TRBJ1-5
CASSRRQGYSNQPQHF
>13|TRBV4-3|TRBJ2-7
CASSQDPGGEQYF
>17|TRBV5-1|TRBJ2-1
CASSSSSGGSGSNEQFF
>14|TRBV5-1|TRBJ1-5
CASSTGLGDQPQHF
>15|TRBV9|TRBJ1-3
CASSVGGIAGNTIYF
>15|TRBV9|TRBJ2-5
CASSLAGGLRETQYF
>13|TRBV6-5|TRBJ1-5
CASSYSLNQPQHF
>14|TRBV5-1|TRBJ2-7
CASSRRDSSYEQYF
>13|TRBV30|TRBJ1-4
CAWSLRSGEKLFF